These 4 T cell receptor beta chains share one sample of origin, sequenced in a study of cytotoxic CD8 clonotypes in ibrutinib-treated CLL. Here immunoSEQ multiplex PCR was the method, and the copy in TCRdb shows in-frame clones only, minus some. This sample carries roughly 110,000 clones, more than 55% of them seen once, and the ten largest clones take about 40%. The source was PBMCs, collected after 24 months of ibrutinib treatment. All receptors come from a human donor with chronic lymphocytic leukemia.

The J gene is TRBJ2-1, the V gene TRBV5-6; TRBD2 matches 8 bases. The length of the CDR3 is 16 residues. V gave up 0 bases and J gave up 5 bases; unmatched junction bases: 7. The germline V gene encodes CDR1 SGHDT and CDR2 YYEEEE. CDR3 DNA: TGTGCCAGCAGCTTGGGGCAGCGGGGGCTCGACAATGAGCAGTTCTTC. Translated, it gives CASSLGQRGLDNEQFF.

This sequence joins TRBV6-1 and TRBJ1-5; D remains unclear. V was clipped by 4 bases and J by 10 bases, with 14 bases between them. The CDR3 runs 13 residues. The germline V gene encodes CDR1 MNHNS and CDR2 SASEGT. CDR3 amino acids: CASSGGGWFPQHF. CDR3 in DNA: TGTGCCAGCAGTGGTGGAGGGTGGTTCCCCCAGCATTTT.

This sequence joins TRBV29-1 and TRBJ1-2; 10 bases fit TRBD1. The CDR3 sequence is 13 residues long. The germline gives CDR1 SQVTM, CDR2 ANQGSEA. The V segment lost 3 bases and the J segment 7 bases; nucleotides outside the gene matches: 5. The CDR3 here is CSVDQTGGSGYTF. The DNA for the CDR3 is TGCAGCGTTGACCAGACAGGGGGCAGTGGCTACACCTTC.

The rearrangement links TRBV27 to TRBJ2-7; D is uncertain. CDR1 is MNHEY and CDR2 is SMNVEV in the germline V gene (reference sequence). This CDR3 has 13 residues. V lost 6 bases and J lost 4, with 13 bases in between. CDR3 DNA: TGTGCCAGCAGGCCCGGGCATAAATACGAGCAGTACTTC. It specifies CASRPGHKYEQYF.